The 12 T cell receptor beta chains listed next were all sequenced from one sample in a study of blood T cell repertoires in COVID-19. TCRdb's copy holds only in-frame clones and misses some; the assay was immunoSEQ multiplex PCR. This table holds fewer than 350,000 clones, approximately 90% found once. Sequences were obtained from PBMCs or T cells enriched from blood (not recorded which). The origin of the receptors is a woman in her 40s who had recovered from COVID-19.

The DNA for the CDR3 is TGTGCCAGCAGTTTGGTTCGACAGGATTATGGCTACACCTTC. This codes for CASSLVRQDYGYTF. The J gene is TRBJ1-2, the V gene TRBV28, with D maybe TRBD1 (6 bases). CDR3 length: 14 residues. Germline CDR1 and CDR2: MDHEN and SYDVKM. Trimming removed 3 bases at V and 5 bases at J, with 13 bases between.

This chain joins TRBV28 and TRBJ2-1; tentatively, D is TRBD2 (6 bases). Germline CDR1 is MDHEN and CDR2 is SYDVKM. The length of the CDR3 is 15 residues. With 2 bases removed from V and 5 bases from J, the gap between germline ends came to 13 bases. The CDR3 region is CASSLPGLSNNEQFF. CDR3 coding DNA: TGTGCCAGCAGTTTACCGGGACTGAGCAACAATGAGCAGTTCTTC.

In nucleotides, the CDR3 is TGTGCCAGCAGTGAATTAGGGACAGGGCTCTATGGCTACACCTTC. Protein: CASSELGTGLYGYTF. The chain joins TRBV25-1 to TRBJ1-2; 9 bases align to TRBD1. Germline CDR1 reads MGHDK; CDR2 reads SYGVNS. CDR3 size: 15 residues. With 1 base clipped from V and 4 bases from J, the junction kept 4 bases outside the gene matches.

This clone has just one count. The V gene is TRBV27, the J gene TRBJ2-5; the D gene is possibly TRBD1 (6 bases). The CDR3 consists of 13 residues. Trimming left V 6 bases short and J 5 bases short, with 13 bases between. The V gene's germline CDR1 is MNHEY and CDR2 SMNVEV (reference sequence). The CDR3 DNA is TGTGCCAGCAGCCGGACAGTCCAGGAGACCCAGTACTTC. Its protein product is CASSRTVQETQYF.

This chain links TRBV19 with TRBJ1-5, with TRBD1 identical over 9 bases. V was pared by 5 bases and J by 1 base, with 15 bases of the junction left unmatched. There are 19 residues in the CDR3. The germline gives CDR1 LNHDA, CDR2 SQIVND (reference sequence). The CDR3 protein is CASSRLPGQGRWSNQPQHF. The CDR3 nucleotides are TGTGCCAGTAGTCGTCTGCCGGGACAGGGAAGATGGAGCAATCAGCCCCAGCATTTT.

The chain has TRBV6-5 and TRBJ2-1; 8 nucleotides agree with TRBD2. Germline CDR1 reads MNHEY; CDR2 reads SVGAGI. The CDR3 runs 16 residues. V shed 2 bases and J 6 bases; nucleotides not matched to a gene: 9. CDR3 in amino acids: CASSYTLAAGANEQFF. The CDR3 DNA reads TGTGCCAGCAGTTACACACTAGCGGCTGGGGCCAATGAGCAGTTCTTC.

V usage is TRBV7-3 and J usage is TRBJ2-1; weak D call: TRBD1 (5 bases). Germline CDR1 and CDR2: SGHTA and FQGTGA. The CDR3 covers 14 residues. V gave up 4 bases and J gave up 6 bases, with 13 bases separating them. CDR3 amino acids: CASSSSSGSNEQFF. The CDR3 DNA sequence: TGTGCCAGCAGCTCAAGCTCAGGGTCCAATGAGCAGTTCTTC.

The chain employs TRBV9 and TRBJ1-2; TRBD1 is a possible D gene (5 bases). Germline-derived CDR1 and CDR2 are SGDLS and YYNGEE. The CDR3 runs to 13 residues. V gave up 4 bases and J gave up 8 bases, with 15 bases separating them. CDR3 loop: CASSTREGPGYTF. Written as DNA, the CDR3 is TGTGCCAGCAGCACACGGGAGGGGCCCGGCTACACCTTC.

Only one count was recorded for this clone. The chain carries TRBV28 and TRBJ1-3; D is undetermined. Germline CDR1 and CDR2: MDHEN and SYDVKM. This CDR3 is 14 amino acids long. V was shortened by 5 bases and J by 0 bases, with 8 bases between the two germline ends. Written as DNA, the CDR3 is TGTGCCAGCAGTAGGAGGAACTCTGGAAACACCATATATTTT. This encodes CASSRRNSGNTIYF.

The chain couples TRBV3-1 (or the pseudogene TRBV3-2) to TRBJ2-7; 7 positions agree with TRBD1. CDR3 length: 14 amino acids. Germline assignment: CDR1 LGHDT and CDR2 YNNKEL (reference sequence). V lost 2 bases, J lost 6 bases, and 7 bases stayed unmatched. This chain's CDR3 is CASSQRAGGREQYF. In DNA, the CDR3 is TGTGCCAGCAGCCAAAGAGCAGGGGGTCGCGAGCAGTACTTC.

This chain uses TRBV7-3 with TRBJ2-3, with 11 bases matching TRBD2. The CDR3 length is 15 residues. Germline V gene data show CDR1 as SGHTA and CDR2 as FQGTGA. J was trimmed by 6 bases and V by 5 bases; bases with no gene match: 7. CDR3 loop: CASSKSSGRYDTQYF. In DNA, the CDR3 is TGTGCCAGCAGCAAATCTAGCGGGAGGTACGATACGCAGTATTTT.

The chain recombines TRBV5-4 with TRBJ1-6; maybe TRBD1 (5 bases). This CDR3 comprises 16 residues. Germline V CDR1 and CDR2: SGHNT, YYREEE (reference sequence). Trimming took 0 bases from V and 9 from J, leaving 16 bases between them. As DNA, the CDR3 is TGTGCCAGCAGCTTGGTACCAGGGAAGGCTATTTCACCCCTCCACTTT. As protein: CASSLVPGKAISPLHF.